The 23 T cell receptor beta chains below all came from one sample that was sequenced in a study of beta chain features in type 1 diabetes (dated by TCRdb to 2016 to 2019). Library prep was done by the immunoSEQ multiplex PCR assay. All of the isolated RNA was reverse transcribed with the High Capacity cDNA Reverse Transcription Kit, so expressed TCRB transcripts were sequenced. The clones in this table, taken by TCRdb from immuneACCESS, are in-frame only. Not every clone is retained; where verified, under half of the shortfall comes from an unresolved V gene, and the cause of the rest is unknown. The sample contains 250,000 to 300,000 clones, roughly 8% of them found a single time. Of the sample, under 1.3% falls within the top ten clones. Sequencing was carried out using central memory CD4+ T cells from blood. These receptors were collected from a woman aged 18-29 years in good health.

This chain connects TRBV5-1 to TRBJ1-6; D call uncertain. From germline, CDR1 is SGHRS and CDR2 YFSETQ. This CDR3 has 14 residues. Trimming pared 5 bases from V and 7 bases from J, leaving 13 bases between. CDR3 sequence: CASSSITGNSPLHF. CDR3 bases: TGCGCCAGCAGTTCAATCACCGGCAATTCACCCCTCCACTTT.

This clone was counted between two and nine times. This chain connects TRBV27 to TRBJ2-6; TRBD2 might be the D (6 bases). The length of the CDR3 is 15 residues. Germline lookup yields CDR1 MNHEY and CDR2 SMNVEV (reference sequence). V lost 6 bases, J lost 1 base, and 10 bases lay in between. CDR3 residues: CASSPEGSGANVLTF. CDR3 bases: TGTGCCAGCAGCCCGGAGGGTTCTGGGGCCAACGTCCTGACTTTC.

The V and J genes are TRBV7-6 and TRBJ2-6; TRBD1 might be the D (5 bases). Per germline, CDR1 SGHVS and CDR2 FNYEAQ. This CDR3 contains 17 residues. V lost 0 bases to trimming and J lost 0 bases, with 9 bases between them. CDR3 nucleotides: TGTGCCAGCAGCTTAGCTGGACACCTCTCTGGGGCCAACGTCCTGACTTTC. Translation gives CASSLAGHLSGANVLTF. The whole variable domain, filled in from reference TRBV7-6 and TRBJ2-6, reads GAGVSQSPRYKVTKRGQDVALRCDPISGHVSLYWYRQALGQGPEFLTYFNYEAQQDKSGLPNDRFSAERPEGSISTLTIQRTEQRDSAMYRCASSLAGHLSGANVLTFGAGSRLTVL.

CDR3 nucleotide sequence: TGTGCCAGCAGTTTTAGGCAGGGTCAGTACTTC. Translated: CASSFRQGQYF. This chain connects TRBV28 to TRBJ2-4, with D possibly matching TRBD1 (5 bases). V lost 3 bases and J 12 bases, leaving 9 bases between the germline ends. Germline loops: CDR1 MDHEN, CDR2 SYDVKM. CDR3 length: 11 residues. Looking up the rest from reference TRBV28 and TRBJ2-4 gives the full variable domain: DVKVTQSSRYLVKRTGEKVFLECVQDMDHENMFWYRQDPGLGLRLIYFSYDVKMKEKGDIPEGYSVSREKKERFSLILESASTNQTSMYLCASSFRQGQYFGAGTRLSVL.

V gene TRBV2 combines with J gene TRBJ2-5, with D possibly TRBD1 on 5 matching bases. From germline, CDR1 is SNHLY and CDR2 FYNNEI. CDR3 length: 10 residues. V dropped 6 bases and J dropped 10 bases, with 9 bases sitting between them. CDR3 nucleotides: TGTGCCAGCAGCTACAGGTTCCAGTACTTC. Protein product: CASSYRFQYF.

CDR3 residues: CASSSTGRSLYNSPLHF. As DNA, the CDR3 is TGTGCCAGCAGTTCGACCGGGAGGTCTCTTTATAATTCACCCCTCCACTTT. This chain links TRBV27 with TRBJ1-6; D remains unclear. The CDR3 loop spans 17 amino acids. Per the germline V gene, CDR1 is MNHEY and CDR2 is SMNVEV (reference sequence). Trimming took 4 bases from V and 4 from J, leaving 17 bases between them.

This clone was detected only a few times. In nucleotides, the CDR3 is TGTGCCAGCTCACCCGGACGGGATTCACCCCTCCACTTT. Translation gives CASSPGRDSPLHF. The chain couples TRBV18 to TRBJ1-6; D remains ambiguous. The CDR3 contains 13 residues. The V gene's germline CDR1 is KGHSH and CDR2 LQKENI. The V gene lost 3 bases and the J gene lost 8 bases, with 8 bases spanning the gap.

This clone has a handful of counts. Distinct nucleotide sequences in the sample also encode this CDR3. This chain uses TRBV20-1 with TRBJ1-1, with D tentatively TRBD1 (5 bases). This CDR3 is 11 amino acids long. The ends were cut back, 1 base at V and 8 bases at J, with 8 bases in the middle. Germline V gene lookup returns CDR1 DFQATT and CDR2 SNEGSKA (reference sequence). The CDR3 reads CSARAGGEAFF. In DNA, the CDR3 is TGCAGTGCTAGAGCCGGGGGAGAAGCTTTCTTT.

This sequence joins TRBV6-5 and TRBJ1-5; D might be TRBD1 (5 bases). The CDR3 length is 13 residues. CDR1 and CDR2 (germline): MNHEY, SVGAGI. V gave up 6 bases and J gave up 5 bases, with 11 bases separating them. In nucleotides, the CDR3 is TGTGCCAGCAGGGGCGGGGACCATCAGCCCCAGCATTTT. Amino acids: CASRGGDHQPQHF.

The V call is TRBV5-6, the J call TRBJ2-3; TRBD2 is a possible D gene (6 bases). The CDR3 is made up of 14 amino acids. V shed 2 bases and J shed 2 bases, with 9 bases lying between them. Germline CDR1 SGHDT, CDR2 YYEEEE. The CDR3 reads CASSFGDFTDTQYF. The CDR3 DNA follows: TGTGCCAGCAGCTTTGGGGACTTCACAGATACGCAGTATTTT.

The table lists this clone with a few counts. This chain links TRBV9 with TRBJ2-2; no firm D call. Trimming took 2 bases from V and 6 from J, leaving 14 bases between them. In germline, CDR1 is SGDLS, CDR2 YYNGEE. This CDR3 spans 15 amino acids. The CDR3 region is CASSVHSALPGELFF. The CDR3 DNA sequence: TGTGCCAGCAGCGTCCATTCGGCCCTCCCCGGGGAGCTGTTTTTT.

This clone was counted ten times or more. The gene calls are TRBV7-2 and TRBJ2-1; 9 bases match TRBD2. V trimming: 6 bases; J trimming: 5 bases; junction bases outside the gene matches: 11. The CDR3 extends over 16 amino acids. The germline V gene has CDR1 SGHTA and CDR2 FQGNSA. CDR3 in amino acids: CASRPRVASGDNEQFF. The CDR3 DNA reads as TGTGCCAGCAGACCCCGTGTGGCTAGCGGGGACAATGAGCAGTTCTTC.

A few counts support this clone. The chain uses TRBV6-5 and TRBJ2-6; D might be TRBD1 (5 bases). Germline CDR1 is MNHEY and CDR2 is SVGAGI. V lost 9 bases and J lost 4, with 13 bases in between. The CDR3 is made up of 14 amino acids. The CDR3 loop reads CASAPGPGANVLTF. The CDR3 region has the DNA TGTGCCAGTGCCCCAGGGCCAGGGGCCAACGTCCTGACTTTC.

This clone was seen a handful of times. Here the CDR3 reads CASSQTEGFGNTIYF. The CDR3 DNA reads as TGTGCCAGCAGCCAGACAGAAGGGTTCGGAAACACCATATATTTT. The chain has TRBV7-8 and TRBJ1-3, with TRBD1 as a possible D gene (5 bases). The germline V gene encodes CDR1 SGHVS and CDR2 FQNEAQ. V lost 5 bases and J 4 bases, leaving 15 bases between the germline ends. The CDR3 is 15 amino acids.

This chain connects TRBV19 to TRBJ2-5; perhaps TRBD2 as D (6 bases). V lost 5 bases to trimming and J lost 2 bases, with 18 bases between them. The CDR3 runs to 16 residues. Germline CDR1 LNHDA, CDR2 SQIVND (reference sequence). CDR3 DNA sequence: TGTGCCAGTAGTGTTCCTCCGGGACTCCGACAAGAGACCCAGTACTTC. This sequence encodes CASSVPPGLRQETQYF.

This clone was detected only a few times. The rearrangement uses TRBV12-5 and TRBJ1-5; D ambiguous. CDR1 and CDR2 from the germline V gene are LGHNT and FRNRAP. CDR3 length equals 11 residues. Trimming left V 5 bases short and J 7 bases short, with 6 bases between. The CDR3 loop is CASGGVQPQHF. The CDR3 coding sequence is TGTGCTAGTGGTGGGGTGCAGCCCCAGCATTTT.

The V and J genes are TRBV18 and TRBJ2-5; D is unresolved. With 5 bases removed from V and 1 base from J, the gap between germline ends came to 8 bases. Germline CDR1 is KGHSH and CDR2 is LQKENI. This CDR3 comprises 13 residues. The CDR3 region is CASSRALQETQYF. The CDR3 DNA is TGTGCCAGCTCAAGGGCACTCCAAGAGACCCAGTACTTC. The complete variable domain, with remaining parts taken from reference TRBV18 and TRBJ2-5, reads NAGVMQNPRHLVRRRGQEARLRCSPMKGHSHVYWYRQLPEEGLKFMVYLQKENIIDESGMPKERFSAEFPKEGPSILRIQQVVRGDSAAYFCASSRALQETQYFGPGTRLLVL.

The rearrangement joins TRBV7-2 to TRBJ2-2, with unresolved D. There are 15 residues in the CDR3. From germline, CDR1 is SGHTA and CDR2 FQGNSA. V was shortened by 3 bases and J by 5 bases, with 13 bases between the two germline ends. This CDR3 is CASSLTPVETGELFF. In DNA form, the CDR3 reads TGTGCCAGCAGCTTGACCCCCGTGGAGACCGGGGAGCTGTTTTTT.

The chain combines TRBV6-5 with TRBJ2-7, with D tentatively TRBD2 (6 bases). Trimming removed 6 bases from V and 6 bases from J, with 15 bases in between. The length of the CDR3 is 13 residues. Per the germline V gene, CDR1 is MNHEY and CDR2 is SVGAGI. This CDR3 reads CASSQRAGSEQYF. The CDR3 DNA reads as TGTGCCAGCAGCCAGCGGGCAGGGAGCGAGCAGTACTTC.

The rearrangement joins TRBV5-1 to TRBJ1-6; 10 bases are shared with TRBD1. The trim removed 5 bases at V and 7 bases at J, leaving 6 bases unmatched. The germline V gene encodes CDR1 SGHRS and CDR2 YFSETQ. CDR3 length equals 15 residues. CDR3 region: CASSTAGQGNSPLHF. The CDR3 DNA reads TGCGCCAGCAGTACCGCGGGACAGGGGAATTCACCCCTCCACTTT.

The gene calls are TRBV7-8 and TRBJ2-7, with D possibly being TRBD1 (6 bases). Germline CDR1 reads SGHVS; CDR2 reads FQNEAQ. The CDR3 is 15 residues long. The ends were cut back, 5 bases at V and 0 bases at J, with 14 bases in the middle. CDR3 DNA sequence: TGTGCCAGCAGCCCCAACCGGGACACCTCCTACGAGCAGTACGTC. Translating it yields CASSPNRDTSYEQYV.

In DNA, the CDR3 is TGTGCCAGCAGTCGAACTAGCTCCCTAGCCAAAAACATTCAGTACTTC. Translated: CASSRTSSLAKNIQYF. The chain uses TRBV6-6 and TRBJ2-4, with D perhaps TRBD2 (6 bases). CDR3 length: 16 amino acids. With 5 bases removed from V and 0 bases from J, the gap between germline ends came to 14 bases. The germline gives CDR1 MNHNY, CDR2 SVGAGI (reference sequence).

The rearrangement links TRBV29-1 to TRBJ1-2; weak D call: TRBD1 (5 bases). CDR1 is SQVTM, CDR2 ANQGSEA, per germline. This CDR3 has 12 residues. The V end was cut by 7 bases, the J end by 10 bases, with 19 bases between. CDR3 sequence reads: CSAGPGSRDYTF. The CDR3 DNA sequence: TGCAGCGCCGGTCCAGGGTCGAGGGACTACACCTTC.